Listed below are T cell receptor beta chains from one sample, sequenced in a study of T-cell reconstitution after alpha-beta-depleted transplantation in children. MiXCR, applied by TCRdb to the PCR reads, yields one record per CDR3 protein. This table has 210,000 or so distinct CDR3 sequences, approximately 10% appearing once. The specimen comprised PBMCs from the stem cell graft donor, sampled from the stem cell graft. The receptors originated from a human donor who donated a stem cell graft to a child with acute lymphoblastic leukemia. CDR3s include the opening cysteine and the closing phenylalanine or tryptophan. The D gene is left open where the match is weak. Clone size is shown for a subset of rows, as once, few, many or a class of expanded clone.

cdr3_aa cdr3_nt clone_size j_call v_call cdr3_length d_call
CAISEGGGAGPYEQYF TGTGCCATCAGTGAAGGTGGTGGGGCGGGCCCCTACGAGCAGTACTTC many TRBJ2-7 TRBV10-3 16 .
CASSLETGGIGQPQHF TGTGCCAGCAGTTTAGAGACAGGGGGGATCGGTCAGCCCCAGCATTTT many TRBJ1-5 TRBV12-3/TRBV12-4 16 TRBD1
CASSPPTSLNTEAFF TGTGCCAGCAGTCCACCGACATCATTGAACACTGAAGCTTTCTTT . TRBJ1-1 TRBV12-3/TRBV12-4 15 .
CASTRGTEPSNQPQHF TGTGCCAGCACTCGTGGGACAGAGCCTAGCAATCAGCCCCAGCATTTT . TRBJ1-5 TRBV6-1 16 TRBD1
CASSLGQGPYEKLFF TGTGCCAGCAGTCTGGGACAGGGGCCCTATGAAAAACTGTTTTTT . TRBJ1-4 TRBV6-1 15 TRBD1
CASSIRVKTNEKLFF TGTGCCAGTAGTATCCGGGTTAAAACTAATGAAAAACTGTTTTTT few TRBJ1-4 TRBV19 15 .
CSASRPAGNNEQFF TGCAGTGCTAGCCGACCGGCGGGAAACAATGAGCAGTTCTTC . TRBJ2-1 TRBV20-1 14 .
CASSLDEGTGYGYTF TGTGCCAGCAGTTTAGATGAGGGGACGGGATATGGCTACACCTTC few TRBJ1-2 TRBV12-3/TRBV12-4 15 .
CATRLDRGVGQPQHF TGTGCCACCAGACTGGACAGGGGAGTCGGTCAGCCCCAGCATTTT few TRBJ1-5 TRBV15 15 TRBD1
CASSPEGMYNEQFF TGTGCCAGCAGCCCAGAAGGGATGTACAATGAGCAGTTCTTC many TRBJ2-1 TRBV7-2 14 .
CASSGAGVPSYEQYF TGTGCCAGCAGCGGCGCAGGGGTACCCTCCTACGAGCAGTACTTC . TRBJ2-7 TRBV21-1 15 .
CASSLGSNLGTDTQYF TGTGCCAGCAGCTTGGGATCAAATCTTGGGACAGATACGCAGTATTTT many TRBJ2-3 TRBV7-2 16 .
CASSESGSLGRPSYEQYF TGTGCCAGCAGTGAAAGCGGGTCCCTGGGGCGCCCCTCCTACGAGCAGTACTTC . TRBJ2-7 TRBV6-1 18 .
CASSESYRSSYNEQFF TGCGCCAGCAGTGAGTCGTACAGGAGCTCCTACAATGAGCAGTTCTTC many TRBJ2-1 TRBV10-1 16 .
CASSLLAGMYNEQFF TGCGCCAGCAGCTTACTAGCGGGGATGTATAATGAGCAGTTCTTC few TRBJ2-1 TRBV5-1 15 TRBD2
CSARDHRVYADTQYF TGCAGTGCTAGAGATCACAGGGTTTATGCAGATACGCAGTATTTT . TRBJ2-3 TRBV20-1 15 .
CASSLSLGRLNTEAFF TGTGCCAGCAGCTTATCCCTGGGACGGTTGAACACTGAAGCTTTCTTT few TRBJ1-1 TRBV7-2 16 .
CATSPTGTEDTDTQYF TGTGCCACCAGCCCCACCGGGACTGAAGACACAGATACGCAGTATTTT . TRBJ2-3 TRBV15 16 .
CASSVGGSEETQYF TGTGCCAGCAGCGTAGGAGGGTCCGAGGAGACCCAGTACTTC few TRBJ2-5 TRBV9 14 .
CASSFGIHEQYF TGTGCCAGCAGCTTCGGGATTCACGAGCAGTACTTC . TRBJ2-7 TRBV11-2 12 .
CSVASTYEQYF TGCAGCGTTGCTAGTACCTACGAGCAGTACTTC many TRBJ2-7 TRBV29-1 11 .
CASRPQTGKGTEAFF TGTGCCAGCAGGCCGCAGACAGGGAAGGGCACTGAAGCTTTCTTT few TRBJ1-1 TRBV25-1 15 TRBD1
CASSLNLEPGNTIYF TGTGCCAGCAGCTTAAATCTAGAACCTGGAAACACCATATATTTT many TRBJ1-3 TRBV7-9 15 .
CASSLEVSNQPQHF TGTGCCAGCAGTTTAGAGGTCAGCAATCAGCCCCAGCATTTT . TRBJ1-5 TRBV12-3/TRBV12-4 14 .
CASSYAGTLSREAFF TGTGCCAGCAGTTACGCCGGGACGTTGAGCCGTGAAGCTTTCTTT . TRBJ1-1 TRBV6-5 15 .
CASGGIEAFF TGTGCCAGCGGGGGGATTGAAGCTTTCTTT few TRBJ1-1 TRBV27 10 .
CASRSGQLNTGELFF TGTGCCAGCAGATCGGGACAACTGAACACCGGGGAGCTGTTTTTT . TRBJ2-2 TRBV12-3/TRBV12-4 15 .
CSARDWGQGNTGELFF TGCAGTGCTAGAGATTGGGGACAGGGAAACACCGGGGAGCTGTTTTTT many TRBJ2-2 TRBV20-1 16 TRBD1
CASSPLGSEGYTF TGTGCCAGCTCACCATTGGGATCTGAGGGCTACACCTTC many TRBJ1-2 TRBV18 13 .
CASWEEGGGTASYNEQFF TGCGCCAGCTGGGAGGAAGGCGGGGGGACAGCCTCCTACAATGAGCAGTTCTTC few TRBJ2-1 TRBV5-1 18 .
CASSRAGTTEAFF TGTGCCAGCAGTCGAGCAGGGACCACTGAAGCTTTCTTT many TRBJ1-1 TRBV7-9 13 .
CASSLDLRYTF TGTGCCAGCAGCTTGGACCTCCGCTACACCTTC many TRBJ1-2 TRBV5-6 11 .
CASTGTHTDTQYF TGTGCCAGCACCGGGACCCACACAGATACGCAGTATTTT many TRBJ2-3 TRBV5-6 13 .
CASRGTYTEAFF TGTGCCAGTAGAGGCACCTACACTGAAGCTTTCTTT once TRBJ1-1 TRBV19 12 .
CASSPDRGVYNEQFF TGTGCCAGCAGCCCGGACAGGGGGGTCTACAATGAGCAGTTCTTC . TRBJ2-1 TRBV3-1 15 TRBD1
CASSYRGRLDTGTDTQYF TGTGCCAGCAGCTACAGGGGGCGCTTAGACACCGGCACAGATACGCAGTATTTT many TRBJ2-3 TRBV11-1 18 TRBD1
CASSLTNMNTEAFF TGCGCCAGCAGCTTGACAAACATGAACACTGAAGCTTTCTTT many TRBJ1-1 TRBV5-1 14 .